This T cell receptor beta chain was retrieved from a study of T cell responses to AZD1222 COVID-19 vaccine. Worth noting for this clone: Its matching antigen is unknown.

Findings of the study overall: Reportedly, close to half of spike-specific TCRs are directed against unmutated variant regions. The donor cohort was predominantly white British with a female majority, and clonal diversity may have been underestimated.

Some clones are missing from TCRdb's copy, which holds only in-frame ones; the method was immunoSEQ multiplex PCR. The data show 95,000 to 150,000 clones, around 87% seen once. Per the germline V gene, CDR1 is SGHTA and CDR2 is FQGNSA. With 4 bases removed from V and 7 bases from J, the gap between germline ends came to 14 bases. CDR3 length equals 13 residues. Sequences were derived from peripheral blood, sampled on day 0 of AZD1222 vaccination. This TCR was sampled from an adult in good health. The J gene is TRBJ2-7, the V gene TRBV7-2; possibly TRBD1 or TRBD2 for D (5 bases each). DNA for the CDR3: TGTGCCAGCAGCTCCCGGGGCTCTGGAGAGCAGTACTTC. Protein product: CASSSRGSGEQYF. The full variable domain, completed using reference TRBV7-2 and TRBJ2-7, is GAGVSQSPSNKVTEKGKDVELRCDPISGHTALYWYRQSLGQGLEFLIYFQGNSAPDKSGLPSDRFSAERTGGSVSTLTIQRTQQEDSAVYLCASSSRGSGEQYFGPGTRLTVT.